The rows below give T cell receptor beta chains drawn from one sample of a study of T cells in Graves' hyperthyroidism and ophthalmopathy. TCRdb reprocessed the multiplex PCR reads via MiXCR and lists one record per CDR3 protein. The sample holds hundreds of thousands of distinct CDR3 sequences, 14% seen once. The specimen was blood. The receptors were gathered from a woman in her forties or fifties with Graves' ophthalmopathy. Both conserved end residues are part of each CDR3. D genes are given only for firm matches. Clone size is not always given. Where it is, it says once, few, many or a class for expanded clones.

TGTGCCAGCAGCTCCCAAGATAGTGGAAACATTCAGTACTTC,CASSSQDSGNIQYF,TRBV7-2,.,.,TRBJ2-4
TGTGCCAGCAGCTTACGATCCGGACAGGTAGCAGATACGCAGTATTTT,CASSLRSGQVADTQYF,TRBV5-4,TRBD1,.,TRBJ2-3
TGCGCCAGCAGCTCCCCACCGGGCAGGTCGATTGACGAGCAGTACTTC,CASSSPPGRSIDEQYF,TRBV5-1,.,many,TRBJ2-7
TGTGCCAGCAGCTTAGTGACAGGGATCATTTACGAGCAGTACTTC,CASSLVTGIIYEQYF,TRBV7-9,TRBD1,many,TRBJ2-7
TGTGCCAGCACCGGACAGGGGGTCAGGGACATTCAGTACTTC,CASTGQGVRDIQYF,TRBV2,TRBD1,many,TRBJ2-4
TGTGCTAGTGGGAAGGGCAGCAATCAGCCCCAGCATTTT,CASGKGSNQPQHF,TRBV12-5,.,many,TRBJ1-5
TGCAGTTCCCTGGGGGCAGAGCCTAGCACAGATACGCAGTATTTT,CSSLGAEPSTDTQYF,TRBV20-1,.,many,TRBJ2-3
TGTGCCACCAAAGACCGAAAGGATACTAACTATGGCTACACCTTC,CATKDRKDTNYGYTF,TRBV24-1,.,.,TRBJ1-2
TGTGCCAGCAGTTTCAGGGATCCTGGAAACACTGAAGCTTTCTTT,CASSFRDPGNTEAFF,TRBV27,.,many,TRBJ1-1
TGTGCCACCAGCAGAGTAGGTCGACAGCAGATGAACACTGAAGCTTTCTTT,CATSRVGRQQMNTEAFF,TRBV15,.,many,TRBJ1-1
TGTGCCAGCAGTTTGAGACAGGGGTCTGGGGCCAACGTCCTGACTTTC,CASSLRQGSGANVLTF,TRBV6-5,TRBD1,few,TRBJ2-6
TGTGCAAGCAGGGAAGGGGTCGAGGAGACCCAGTACTTC,CASREGVEETQYF,TRBV28,.,.,TRBJ2-5
TGTGCCATCAGTGATATAATAGGACGGGACATCGACCGATCTGGGGCCAACGTCCTGACTTTC,CAISDIIGRDIDRSGANVLTF,TRBV10-3,.,.,TRBJ2-6
TGTGCCAGCAGTCTAGCGGGAGGGCTCGGGGAGCTGTTTTTT,CASSLAGGLGELFF,TRBV2,TRBD2,many,TRBJ2-2
TGTGCCACCAGTGAGGTACACTCGAATCAGCCCCAGCATTTT,CATSEVHSNQPQHF,TRBV24-1,.,few,TRBJ1-5
TGCGCCAGCAGCTTGGATAAGGCTAGCGGGTTCCTGAATGAGCAGTTCTTC,CASSLDKASGFLNEQFF,TRBV5-1,TRBD2,few,TRBJ2-1
TGCAGTGCTAGACAAAATTGGAATCAGCCCCAGCATTTT,CSARQNWNQPQHF,TRBV20-1,.,few,TRBJ1-5
TGTGCCAGCACCCCGAACGGTCAGGGATTTAAAGCTTTCTTT,CASTPNGQGFKAFF,TRBV28,.,few,TRBJ1-1
TGTGCCTGGAGTGTAACAGCGAATGAGCAGTTCTTC,CAWSVTANEQFF,TRBV30,.,many,TRBJ2-1
TGTGCCAGCAGCAGACTAGCGGGATCCAAAAACATTCAGTACTTC,CASSRLAGSKNIQYF,TRBV7-2,TRBD2,many,TRBJ2-4
TGCAGTGCTAGAGTGACAGGGTCGATGGACGAGCAGTACTTC,CSARVTGSMDEQYF,TRBV20-1,TRBD1,few,TRBJ2-7
TGTGCCAGCAGCTTACGAGACAGGGGGCCCCTGAACACTGAAGCTTTCTTT,CASSLRDRGPLNTEAFF,TRBV7-9,TRBD1,.,TRBJ1-1
TGTGCCAGCTCACCAGAGGCCACAAGGGGCACTGAAGCTTTCTTT,CASSPEATRGTEAFF,TRBV18,.,many,TRBJ1-1
TGTGCCAGCAAGATTCGGGACAGGGGGGATTGGGAGCAGTTCTTC,CASKIRDRGDWEQFF,TRBV11-2,TRBD1,.,TRBJ2-1
TGTGCCAGCAGTTTCCGAGCGGGAGTCGGGGAGACCCAGTACTTC,CASSFRAGVGETQYF,TRBV12-3/TRBV12-4,TRBD2,once,TRBJ2-5
TGTGCCAGCAGTTTTAGGTACGAAGCGCCTGAGGACAATGAGCAGTTCTTC,CASSFRYEAPEDNEQFF,TRBV28,.,.,TRBJ2-1
TGTGCCAGCAGCTTAGACAGGGGTTCTGGCTACACCTTC,CASSLDRGSGYTF,TRBV7-2,TRBD1,many,TRBJ1-2
TGTGCCAGCAGTTTTAGGCGCGAGGCCAAAAACATTCAGTACTTC,CASSFRREAKNIQYF,TRBV27,.,many,TRBJ2-4
TGTGCCAGCAGCCCAGAGATGAGGAATCTCAAGGACAGGGCATACGAGCAGTACTTC,CASSPEMRNLKDRAYEQYF,TRBV3-1,TRBD1,many,TRBJ2-7
TGTGCCAGCCGGGAAGAAGGGACAGGGAGAACCGGGGAGCTGTTTTTT,CASREEGTGRTGELFF,TRBV28,TRBD1,many,TRBJ2-2
TGTGCCAGCAGCTTAAACGGTCTGTCAGATTACGCATACGAGCAGTACTTC,CASSLNGLSDYAYEQYF,TRBV7-2,.,many,TRBJ2-7
TGTGCCAGTAGTATCGTAATTGGGTTTGCAGTTGGGAGACGCACTGAAGCTTTCTTT,CASSIVIGFAVGRRTEAFF,TRBV19,.,.,TRBJ1-1
TGTGCCACCAGTGACCTGACAGGGGGCGGGGAGACCCAGTACTTC,CATSDLTGGGETQYF,TRBV24-1,TRBD1,.,TRBJ2-5
TGCGCCAGCAGCCCAACCCAAGCGGGAGACTACGAGCAGTACTTC,CASSPTQAGDYEQYF,TRBV5-1,TRBD2,many,TRBJ2-7
TGCAGTGCTAGTGGGGGGGCTCGCGCTGAAGCTTTCTTT,CSASGGARAEAFF,TRBV20-1,.,.,TRBJ1-1
TGTGCCAGCTCACTACAGGCTACCCAAGAGACCCAGTACTTC,CASSLQATQETQYF,TRBV18,.,many,TRBJ2-5
TGTGCCAGCAGTGAATTCCGGACATATCGGCTAGCGGGAGTACGGGAGCAGTTCTTC,CASSEFRTYRLAGVREQFF,TRBV2,TRBD2,few,TRBJ2-1
TGTGCCAGCAGCTTAGGAGGATTGAGCAGTGGAGGCGGGAATGAGCAGTTCTTC,CASSLGGLSSGGGNEQFF,TRBV7-8,.,many,TRBJ2-1
TGCGCCAGCAGCCAACAAAGACAGGGGGGCGATGGCTACACCTTC,CASSQQRQGGDGYTF,TRBV4-3,TRBD1,once,TRBJ1-2
TGCGCCAGCAGCTTCAGAGGGGATTTTATCACTGAAGCTTTCTTT,CASSFRGDFITEAFF,TRBV5-1,.,many,TRBJ1-1
TGTGCCTGGAGTGTACACCTCGGGCTAGCGGTTTACAATGAGCAGTTCTTC,CAWSVHLGLAVYNEQFF,TRBV30,TRBD2,.,TRBJ2-1
TGTGCCAGCAGCTTAATTCAGGATGGCTACACCTTC,CASSLIQDGYTF,TRBV7-9,.,.,TRBJ1-2
TGTGCCAGCAGCCATGGACTAGTGGAGCAGTACTTC,CASSHGLVEQYF,TRBV14,TRBD2,few,TRBJ2-7
TGTGCCAGCAGCCCACAGACAGATACGCAGTATTTT,CASSPQTDTQYF,TRBV9,.,.,TRBJ2-3
TGTGCCACCAGCGGCGGGAACAACTACGAGCAGTACTTC,CATSGGNNYEQYF,TRBV15,.,.,TRBJ2-7
TGTGCCAGCAGCTCTCGTTATCCTGGGCTCTCGAACTATGGCTACACCTTC,CASSSRYPGLSNYGYTF,TRBV7-8,.,.,TRBJ1-2
TGCAGTGCTAGAGAAGGTAGCGGGAGTGGCCCAGATACGCAGTATTTT,CSAREGSGSGPDTQYF,TRBV20-1,TRBD2,.,TRBJ2-3
TGTGCCAGCAGTAAAAAAGGTATTAGCAATCAGCCCCAGCATTTT,CASSKKGISNQPQHF,TRBV27,.,.,TRBJ1-5
TGCGCCAGCCAAAGCGGGACCAGTGGTACGCAGTATTTT,CASQSGTSGTQYF,TRBV5-1,TRBD2,few,TRBJ2-3
TGCGCCAGCAGCTTTGGCCTGAACACTGAAGCTTTCTTT,CASSFGLNTEAFF,TRBV5-1,.,many,TRBJ1-1
TGTGCCAGCAGCTACGACGCCAGACTAGCGGGAGGATTCAATGAGCAGTTCTTC,CASSYDARLAGGFNEQFF,TRBV5-4,TRBD2,.,TRBJ2-1
TGTGCCAGTAGTCCGGGCCAGGGGCCCAACTATGGCTACACCTTC,CASSPGQGPNYGYTF,TRBV19,.,few,TRBJ1-2
TGTGCCAGCAGTTTATCCTGGACAGGTCCTTATAGCAATCAGCCCCAGCATTTT,CASSLSWTGPYSNQPQHF,TRBV10-3,TRBD1,many,TRBJ1-5